Listed below are T cell receptor beta chains from one sample, sequenced in a study of blood T cell repertoires in COVID-19. Profiled with immunoSEQ multiplex PCR; TCRdb holds only in-frame clones, not every one. The sample has approximately 70,000 clones, 80% to 85% seen once; the top ten hold under 5%. Sequences were obtained from peripheral blood. Receptors originate from an older woman with acute or convalescent COVID-19. Each CDR3 is given with its conserved first and last residue. D genes are given only for firm matches. Not every row has a clone size; where given, it reads once, few, many or a size class.

>TRBV6-1|-|TRBJ1-1|15|few
TGTGCCAGCAGTGAATATTCCGGGGTAAACACTGAAGCTTTCTTT
CASSEYSGVNTEAFF
>TRBV21-1|-|TRBJ2-1|16|-
TGTGCCAGCACTGGGACTAGCGGGGGCCCCTACAATGAGCAGTTCTTC
CASTGTSGGPYNEQFF
>TRBV9|-|TRBJ1-2|15|-
TGTGCCAGCAGCGCCGGGTCCCGAGGAAGCTATGGCTACACCTTC
CASSAGSRGSYGYTF
>TRBV6-1|-|TRBJ2-3|12|once
TGTGCCGCCGGAGCGAGCACAGATACGCAGTATTTT
CAAGASTDTQYF
>TRBV19|TRBD1|TRBJ2-2|16|few
TGTGCCAGTAGTATTTCAGGGACAGGGAACACCGGGGAGCTGTTTTTT
CASSISGTGNTGELFF
>TRBV2|-|TRBJ1-5|17|-
TGTGCCAGCAGCGCGGAGAATTCAGGGTATAGCAATCAGCCCCAGCATTTT
CASSAENSGYSNQPQHF
>TRBV9|-|TRBJ2-2|16|-
TGTGCCAGCAGCGTAGGCGTCGGGGGTCGGACCGGGGAGCTGTTTTTT
CASSVGVGGRTGELFF
>TRBV7-9|-|TRBJ2-7|11|-
TGTGCCAGCAGCCAGGGTGCGGAGCAGTACTTC
CASSQGAEQYF
>TRBV28|TRBD1|TRBJ1-3|13|once
TGTGCATCCGAGAGGGGGCCTGGAAACACCATATATTTT
CASERGPGNTIYF
>TRBV2|TRBD1|TRBJ2-3|16|-
TGTGCCAGCAGACGCGACAGGGGGGGTGGCACAGATACGCAGTATTTT
CASRRDRGGGTDTQYF
>TRBV7-3|TRBD1|TRBJ2-1|15|-
TGTGCCAGCAGCCCGCAGGGGGCGATCTACAATGAGCAGTTCTTC
CASSPQGAIYNEQFF
>TRBV18|TRBD2|TRBJ2-1|17|-
TGTGCCAGCTCACCACCTACCGCGGGGGGGCCGATTAATGAGCAGTTCTTC
CASSPPTAGGPINEQFF
>TRBV2|TRBD2|TRBJ2-7|14|-
TGTGCCAGCAGTCAAAGCGGGGGTAGCTACGAGCAGTACTTC
CASSQSGGSYEQYF
>TRBV7-9|-|TRBJ1-1|12|-
TGTGCCAGCAGCCGGGGGAACACTGAAGCTTTCTTT
CASSRGNTEAFF
>TRBV6-5|TRBD2|TRBJ2-3|15|few
TGTGCCAGCAGTTACACAGCGGGGGGCACAGATACGCAGTATTTT
CASSYTAGGTDTQYF
>TRBV19|TRBD1|TRBJ1-1|14|-
TGTGCCAGTGGGACAGGGCTTCTGAACACTGAAGCTTTCTTT
CASGTGLLNTEAFF
>TRBV10-3|-|TRBJ2-7|16|-
TGTGCCATCAGTGAGTCGGCCCGGGGGTTTCAATACGAGCAGTACTTC
CAISESARGFQYEQYF